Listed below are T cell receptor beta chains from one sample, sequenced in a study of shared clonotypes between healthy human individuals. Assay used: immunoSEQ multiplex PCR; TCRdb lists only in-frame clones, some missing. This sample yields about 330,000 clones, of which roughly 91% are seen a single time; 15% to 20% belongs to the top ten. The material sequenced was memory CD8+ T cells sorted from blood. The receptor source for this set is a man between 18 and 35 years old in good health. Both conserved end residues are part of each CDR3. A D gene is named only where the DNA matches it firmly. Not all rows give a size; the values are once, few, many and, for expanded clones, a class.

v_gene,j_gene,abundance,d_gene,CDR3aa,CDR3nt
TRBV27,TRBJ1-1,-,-,CASSPLEGGEAFF,TGTGCCAGCAGTCCCCTGGAGGGGGGTGAAGCTTTCTTT
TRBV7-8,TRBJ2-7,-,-,CASSPLEDSYEQYF,TGTGCCAGCAGCCCCTTGGAGGACTCCTACGAGCAGTACTTC
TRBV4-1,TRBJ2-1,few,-,CASSQEPSGVYNEQFF,TGCGCCAGCAGCCAAGAACCCAGCGGAGTCTACAATGAGCAGTTCTTC
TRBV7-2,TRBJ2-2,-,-,CARSTENTGELFF,TGTGCCCGTTCGACGGAGAACACCGGGGAGCTGTTTTTT
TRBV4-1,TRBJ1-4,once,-,CASSQSPHQEGEKLFF,TGCGCCAGCAGCCAATCACCCCATCAGGAGGGTGAAAAACTGTTTTTT
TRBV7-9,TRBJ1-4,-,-,CASSLGGFGLLNEKLFF,TGTGCCAGCAGCTTAGGAGGGTTTGGTCTTTTGAATGAAAAACTGTTTTTT
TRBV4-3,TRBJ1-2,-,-,CASSQVVAGLDGYTF,TGCGCCAGCAGCCAAGTTGTTGCAGGCCTGGATGGCTACACCTTC
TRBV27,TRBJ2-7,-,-,CASSPDAVGYEQYF,TGTGCCAGCAGTCCCGATGCGGTGGGGTACGAGCAGTACTTC
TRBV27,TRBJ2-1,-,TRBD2,CASTTTSGRWDEQFF,TGTGCCAGCACCACGACTAGCGGGAGGTGGGATGAGCAGTTCTTC
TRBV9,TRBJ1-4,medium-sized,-,CASSVGADSHEKLFF,TGTGCCAGCAGCGTAGGTGCAGATTCTCACGAAAAACTGTTTTTT
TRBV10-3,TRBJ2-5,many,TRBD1,CAISESGTGQGAQYF,TGTGCCATCAGTGAGTCTGGCACAGGCCAGGGGGCCCAGTACTTC
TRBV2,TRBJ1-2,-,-,CASSIEAYGYTF,TGTGCCAGCAGCATAGAGGCCTATGGCTACACCTTC
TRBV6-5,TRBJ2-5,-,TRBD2,CASSYPEASGAKTQYF,TGTGCCAGCAGTTACCCCGAGGCTAGCGGGGCAAAGACCCAGTACTTC
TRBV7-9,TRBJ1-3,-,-,CASSLAMGQVTENTIYF,TGTGCCAGCAGCTTAGCGATGGGGCAGGTGACCGAAAACACCATATATTTT
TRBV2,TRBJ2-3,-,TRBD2,CASSRAGVGTDTQYF,TGTGCCAGCAGTAGAGCGGGAGTGGGCACAGATACGCAGTATTTT
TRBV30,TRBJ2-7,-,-,CAWTGPPNPYEQYF,TGTGCCTGGACGGGACCGCCGAACCCCTACGAGCAGTACTTC
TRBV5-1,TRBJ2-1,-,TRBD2,CASSLVLRLAAFPGNEQFF,TGCGCCAGCAGCTTGGTACTGAGACTAGCGGCATTTCCTGGGAATGAGCAGTTCTTC
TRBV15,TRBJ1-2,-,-,CATSRDIGRGLTYGYTF,TGTGCCACCAGCAGAGATATAGGACGGGGACTCACCTATGGCTACACCTTC
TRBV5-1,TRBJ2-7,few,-,CASSLATVGGYEQYF,TGCGCCAGCAGCTTGGCCACGGTGGGTGGCTACGAGCAGTACTTC
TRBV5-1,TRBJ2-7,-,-,CASSLATDEQYF,TGCGCCAGCAGCTTGGCCACAGACGAGCAGTACTTC
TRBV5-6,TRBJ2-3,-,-,CASSLGGTQYF,TGTGCCAGCAGCTTGGGGGGTACGCAGTATTTT
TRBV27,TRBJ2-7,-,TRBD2,CASSFERGYEQYF,TGTGCCAGCAGTTTCGAGCGGGGCTACGAGCAGTACTTC
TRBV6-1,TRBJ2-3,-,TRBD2,CASSEEVLSGGSTDTQYF,TGTGCCAGCAGTGAGGAGGTCCTTAGCGGGGGGAGCACAGATACGCAGTATTTT
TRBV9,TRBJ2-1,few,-,CASSGTTSREQFF,TGTGCCAGCAGCGGCACGACTAGTCGGGAGCAGTTCTTC
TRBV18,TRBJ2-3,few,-,CASSLELAGLFSTDTQYF,TGTGCCAGCTCACTTGAACTAGCCGGACTTTTTAGCACAGATACGCAGTATTTT
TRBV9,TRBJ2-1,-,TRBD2,CASSVGPSGGLNEQFF,TGTGCCAGCAGCGTTGGGCCCAGCGGGGGACTGAATGAGCAGTTCTTC
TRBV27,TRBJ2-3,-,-,CASQSGTDTQYF,TGTGCCAGCCAATCGGGCACAGATACGCAGTATTTT
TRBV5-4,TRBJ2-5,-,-,CASSWWVEAETQYF,TGTGCCAGCAGCTGGTGGGTGGAAGCGGAGACCCAGTACTTC
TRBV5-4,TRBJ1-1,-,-,CASTPMEGGPTEAFF,TGTGCCAGCACCCCAATGGAGGGAGGACCCACTGAAGCTTTCTTT
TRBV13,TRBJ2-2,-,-,CASSFEDLPGELFF,TGTGCCAGCAGCTTTGAGGACCTTCCCGGGGAGCTGTTTTTT
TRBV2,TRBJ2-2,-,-,CASSYKTGELFF,TGTGCCAGCAGTTATAAAACCGGGGAGCTGTTTTTT
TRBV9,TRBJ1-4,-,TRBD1,CASSVDGTGIGKLFF,TGTGCCAGCAGCGTAGACGGGACAGGAATCGGAAAACTGTTTTTT
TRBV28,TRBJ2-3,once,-,CASRSGELGGTDTQYF,TGTGCCAGCAGGTCGGGGGAGCTGGGCGGCACAGATACGCAGTATTTT
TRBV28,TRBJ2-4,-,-,CASGGGIAKNIQYF,TGTGCCTCCGGTGGGGGGATAGCCAAAAACATTCAGTACTTC
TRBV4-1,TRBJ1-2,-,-,CASSQAVQPNSLYGYTF,TGCGCCAGCAGCCAAGCTGTACAGCCGAACAGTCTCTATGGCTACACCTTC
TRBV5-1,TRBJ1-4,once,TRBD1,CASSPGQGSEKLFF,TGCGCCAGCAGCCCAGGACAGGGGTCAGAAAAACTGTTTTTT
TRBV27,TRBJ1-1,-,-,CASLRAVNMNTEAFF,TGTGCCAGCCTCCGGGCGGTTAACATGAACACTGAAGCTTTCTTT
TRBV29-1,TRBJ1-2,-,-,CSAEQGPYGYTF,TGCAGCGCCGAACAGGGTCCCTATGGCTACACCTTC
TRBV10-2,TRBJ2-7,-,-,CASSESWEQYF,TGCGCCAGCAGTGAGTCGTGGGAGCAGTACTTC
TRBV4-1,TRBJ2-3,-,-,CASSQEPLGTDTQYF,TGCGCCAGCAGCCAAGAACCCCTCGGCACAGATACGCAGTATTTT
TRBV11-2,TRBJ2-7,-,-,CASSRISLYEQYF,TGTGCCAGCAGCCGGATCTCTCTCTACGAGCAGTACTTC
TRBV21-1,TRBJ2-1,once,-,CASSKGLAVSSYNEQFF,TGTGCCAGCAGCAAGGGCCTAGCGGTTAGCTCCTACAATGAGCAGTTCTTC
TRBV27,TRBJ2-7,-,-,CASRTQGPTYEQYF,TGTGCCAGCAGGACCCAGGGACCGACCTACGAGCAGTACTTC
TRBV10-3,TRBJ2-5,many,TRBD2,CAIKPAGGQETQYF,TGTGCCATCAAACCTGCGGGGGGCCAAGAGACCCAGTACTTC
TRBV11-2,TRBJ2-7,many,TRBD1,CASSLDPGTAYEQYF,TGTGCCAGCAGCTTAGATCCAGGGACAGCCTACGAGCAGTACTTC
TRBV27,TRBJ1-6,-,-,CASSLSQGINSPLHF,TGTGCCAGCAGTTTATCGCAGGGAATCAATTCACCCCTCCACTTT
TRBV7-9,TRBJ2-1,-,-,CASSRSEGDSYNEQFF,TGTGCCAGCAGCCGGTCGGAGGGGGACTCCTACAATGAGCAGTTCTTC
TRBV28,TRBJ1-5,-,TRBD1,CASRTFRGLRYSPQHF,TGTGCCAGCAGAACTTTCAGGGGGCTACGGTATAGTCCCCAGCATTTT
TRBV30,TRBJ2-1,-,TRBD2,CAWSVHTSGSYEQFF,TGTGCCTGGAGTGTACATACTAGCGGGAGTTATGAGCAGTTCTTC
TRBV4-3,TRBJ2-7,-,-,CASSQQGVDEQYF,TGCGCCAGCAGCCAGCAGGGAGTAGACGAGCAGTACTTC
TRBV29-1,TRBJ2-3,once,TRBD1,CSVLSDRDVGTQYF,TGCAGCGTTCTTTCTGACAGGGACGTCGGTACGCAGTATTTT
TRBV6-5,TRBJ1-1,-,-,CASSYAANTEAFF,TGTGCCAGCAGTTACGCGGCGAACACTGAAGCTTTCTTT